Following are 8 T cell receptor beta chains from one sample sequenced in a study of beta chain features in type 1 diabetes. Study results and caveats: TCRB CDR3s were moderately but significantly shorter in Type 1 diabetes patients in all four CD4+ subsets.

The study reverse transcribed the entire isolated RNA, so it sequenced expressed TCRB transcripts. Clones were sequenced by immunoSEQ multiplex PCR, and TCRdb holds only the in-frame ones, with some missing. The sample contains 100,000 to 150,000 clones, approximately 10% of which appear only once. Antigen specificity for these receptors is unknown. Sequencing was performed on central memory CD4+ T cells from blood. These receptors all stem from a young man with type 1 diabetes.

The chain recombines TRBV9 with TRBJ2-7, with TRBD2 as a possible D gene (6 bases). V was cut by 0 bases and J by 2 bases, with 15 bases left in between. This CDR3 comprises 16 residues. Germline CDR1 is SGDLS and CDR2 is YYNGEE. CDR3 region: CASSVEPLAEPYEQYF. CDR3 bases: TGTGCCAGCAGCGTAGAACCACTAGCCGAACCCTACGAGCAGTACTTC.

This clone was seen a few times. V usage is TRBV18 and J usage is TRBJ2-5; no definite D call. V gave up 3 bases and J gave up 0 bases, with 5 bases separating them. CDR3 length: 13 residues. Germline values: CDR1 KGHSH, CDR2 LQKENI. CDR3 bases: TGTGCCAGCTCACCCGGGTACCAAGAGACCCAGTACTTC. Translating it yields CASSPGYQETQYF.

The chain carries TRBV28 and TRBJ1-2; D is undetermined. Germline V gene data show CDR1 as MDHEN and CDR2 as SYDVKM. The length of the CDR3 is 12 residues. With 2 bases removed from V and 5 bases from J, the gap between germline ends came to 6 bases. CDR3 sequence reads: CASSLNRYGYTF. The DNA for the CDR3 is TGTGCCAGCAGTTTAAACAGATATGGCTACACCTTC.

A few counts support this clone. The genes are TRBV20-1 and TRBJ2-7; perhaps D is TRBD1 or TRBD2 (6 bases each). Germline V gene sequence: CDR1 DFQATT, CDR2 SNEGSKA (reference sequence). The CDR3 is 11 amino acids. Deletions cut 7 bases from V and 6 bases from J, with 13 bases between. CDR3 in DNA: TGCAGTGGTAGGGGGGCTGGCGAGCAGTACTTC. Translation gives CSGRGAGEQYF.

V and J are TRBV5-8 and TRBJ1-2, with 8 positions matching TRBD1. The CDR3 is 16 residues long. Germline V gene lookup returns CDR1 SGHTS and CDR2 YDEGEE. The V and J ends lost 2 bases and 3 bases, in that order; junction bases with no gene match: 9. CDR3 amino acids: CASSLNSRGPDYGYTF. In DNA form, the CDR3 reads TGTGCCAGCAGCTTAAATTCCAGGGGGCCGGACTATGGCTACACCTTC.

This clone has just a few counts. The V call is TRBV7-9, the J call TRBJ1-2; D not resolved. This CDR3 contains 13 residues. CDR1 and CDR2 from the germline V gene are SEHNR and FQNEAQ (reference sequence). V was clipped by 5 bases and J by 8 bases, with 15 bases between them. The CDR3 region is CASSLYPGDGYTF. The CDR3 nucleotides are TGTGCCAGCAGCCTTTATCCGGGTGACGGCTACACCTTC.

The rearrangement links TRBV6-6 to TRBJ2-5; D is uncertain. The CDR3 is 13 residues long. V dropped 6 bases and J dropped 5 bases, with 13 bases sitting between them. CDR1 MNHNY and CDR2 SVGAGI come from the germline V gene (reference sequence). The CDR3 loop is CASSTNPAETQYF. The CDR3 DNA sequence: TGTGCCAGCAGCACGAACCCTGCGGAGACCCAGTACTTC.

J is TRBJ1-1 and V is TRBV5-4; D possibly corresponds to TRBD1 (5 bases). This CDR3 comprises 15 residues. The germline CDR1 and CDR2 sequences are SGHNT and YYREEE (reference sequence). The V gene lost 4 bases and the J gene lost 5 bases, with 18 bases spanning the gap. The CDR3 loop reads CASSARDGSVTEAFF. DNA of the CDR3: TGTGCCAGCAGCGCTAGGGACGGGAGTGTGACTGAAGCTTTCTTT. The full variable domain, its missing parts supplied by reference TRBV5-4 and TRBJ1-1, is ETGVTQSPTHLIKTRGQQVTLRCSSQSGHNTVSWYQQALGQGPQFIFQYYREEENGRGNFPPRFSGLQFPNYSSELNVNALELDDSALYLCASSARDGSVTEAFFGQGTRLTVV.